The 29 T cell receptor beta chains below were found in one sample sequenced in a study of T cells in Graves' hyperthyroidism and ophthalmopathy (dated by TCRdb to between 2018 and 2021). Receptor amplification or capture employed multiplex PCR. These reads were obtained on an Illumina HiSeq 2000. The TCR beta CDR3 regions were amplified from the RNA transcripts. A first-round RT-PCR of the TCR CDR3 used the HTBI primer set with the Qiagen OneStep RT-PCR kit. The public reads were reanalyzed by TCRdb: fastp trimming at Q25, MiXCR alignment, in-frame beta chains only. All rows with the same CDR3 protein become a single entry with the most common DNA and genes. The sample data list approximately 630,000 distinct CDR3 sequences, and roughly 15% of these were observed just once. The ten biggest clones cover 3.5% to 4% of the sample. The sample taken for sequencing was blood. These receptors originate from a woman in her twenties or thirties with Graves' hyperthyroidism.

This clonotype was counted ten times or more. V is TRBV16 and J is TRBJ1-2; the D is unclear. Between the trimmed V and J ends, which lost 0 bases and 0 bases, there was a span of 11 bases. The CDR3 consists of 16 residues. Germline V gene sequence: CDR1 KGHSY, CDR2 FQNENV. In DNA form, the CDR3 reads TGTGCCAGCAGCCAATCGAGACGGCCAACTAACTATGGCTACACCTTC. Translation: CASSQSRRPTNYGYTF.

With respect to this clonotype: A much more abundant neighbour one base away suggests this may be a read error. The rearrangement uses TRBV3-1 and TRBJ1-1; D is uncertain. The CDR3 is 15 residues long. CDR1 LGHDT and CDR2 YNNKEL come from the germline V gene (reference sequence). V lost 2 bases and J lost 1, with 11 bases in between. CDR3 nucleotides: TGTGCCAGCAGCCAAATGGGGTCGAGGAACACTGAAGCTTTCTTT. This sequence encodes CASSQMGSRNTEAFF.

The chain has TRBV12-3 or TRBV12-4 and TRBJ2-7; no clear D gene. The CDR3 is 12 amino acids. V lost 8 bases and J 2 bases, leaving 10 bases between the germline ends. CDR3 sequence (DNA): TGTGCCAGCTCTTACGTCGCCTACGAGCAGTACTTC. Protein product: CASSYVAYEQYF.

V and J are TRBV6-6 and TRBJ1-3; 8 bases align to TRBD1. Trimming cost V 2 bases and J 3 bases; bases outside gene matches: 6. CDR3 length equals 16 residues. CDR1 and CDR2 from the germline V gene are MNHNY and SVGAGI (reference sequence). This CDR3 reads CASSYRTGTGGNTIYF. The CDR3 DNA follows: TGTGCCAGCAGTTACAGAACAGGGACAGGTGGAAACACCATATATTTT.

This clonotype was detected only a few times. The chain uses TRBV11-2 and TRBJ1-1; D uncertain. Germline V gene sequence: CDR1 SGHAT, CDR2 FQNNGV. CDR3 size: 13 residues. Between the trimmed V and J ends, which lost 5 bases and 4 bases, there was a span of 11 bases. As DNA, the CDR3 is TGTGCCAGCAGCAATCAGGTCTCCACTGAAGCTTTCTTT. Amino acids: CASSNQVSTEAFF.

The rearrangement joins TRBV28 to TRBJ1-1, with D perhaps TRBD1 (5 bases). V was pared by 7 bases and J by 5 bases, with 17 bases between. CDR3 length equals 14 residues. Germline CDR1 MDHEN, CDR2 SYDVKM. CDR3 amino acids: CASNPRGGGTEAFF. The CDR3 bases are TGTGCCAGCAACCCCCGGGGGGGAGGTACTGAAGCTTTCTTT.

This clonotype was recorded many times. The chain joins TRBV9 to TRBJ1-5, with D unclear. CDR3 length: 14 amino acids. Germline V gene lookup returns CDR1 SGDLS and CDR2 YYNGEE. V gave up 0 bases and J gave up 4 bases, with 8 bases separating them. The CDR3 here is CASSVGGGNQPQHF. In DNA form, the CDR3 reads TGTGCCAGCAGCGTAGGAGGAGGGAATCAGCCCCAGCATTTT.

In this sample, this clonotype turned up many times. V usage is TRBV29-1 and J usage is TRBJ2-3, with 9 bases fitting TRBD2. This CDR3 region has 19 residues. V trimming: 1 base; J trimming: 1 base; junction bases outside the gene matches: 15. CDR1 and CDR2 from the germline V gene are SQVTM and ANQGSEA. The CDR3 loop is CSVEGESGRPITGTDTQYF. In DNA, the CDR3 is TGCAGCGTTGAAGGTGAGAGCGGGAGGCCCATCACAGGCACAGATACGCAGTATTTT.

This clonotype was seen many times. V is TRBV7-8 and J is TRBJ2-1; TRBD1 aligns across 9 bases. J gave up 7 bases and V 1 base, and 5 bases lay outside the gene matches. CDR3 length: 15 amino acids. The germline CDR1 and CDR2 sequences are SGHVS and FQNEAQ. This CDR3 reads CASSLGWGQGNEQFF. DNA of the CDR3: TGTGCCAGCAGCTTAGGATGGGGACAGGGAAATGAGCAGTTCTTC.

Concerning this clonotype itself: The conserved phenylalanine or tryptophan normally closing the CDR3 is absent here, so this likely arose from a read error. The CDR3: CSARGVRDPNTEAFL. The DNA for the CDR3 is TGCAGTGCTAGAGGAGTCAGGGATCCTAACACTGAAGCTTTCCTT. This chain joins TRBV20-1 and TRBJ1-1, with TRBD1 as a possible D gene (5 bases). Per the germline V gene, CDR1 is DFQATT and CDR2 is SNEGSKA (reference sequence). V lost 1 base and J lost 2, with 14 bases in between. The CDR3 runs 15 residues.

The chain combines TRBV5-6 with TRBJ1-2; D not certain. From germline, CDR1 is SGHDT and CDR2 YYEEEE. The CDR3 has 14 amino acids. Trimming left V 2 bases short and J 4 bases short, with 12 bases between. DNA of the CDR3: TGTGCCAGCAGCTTCCCCGGCATGCTCTATGGCTACACCTTC. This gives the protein CASSFPGMLYGYTF.

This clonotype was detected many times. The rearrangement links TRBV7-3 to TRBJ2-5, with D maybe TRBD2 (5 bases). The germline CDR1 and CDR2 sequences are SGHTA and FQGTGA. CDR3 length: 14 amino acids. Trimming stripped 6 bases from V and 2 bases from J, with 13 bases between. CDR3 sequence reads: CASRGAAEQETQYF. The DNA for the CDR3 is TGTGCCAGCAGGGGAGCGGCGGAACAAGAGACCCAGTACTTC. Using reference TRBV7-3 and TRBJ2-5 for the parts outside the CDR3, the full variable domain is GAGVSQTPSNKVTEKGKYVELRCDPISGHTALYWYRQSLGQGPEFLIYFQGTGAADDSGLPNDRFFAVRPEGSVSTLKIQRTERGDSAVYLCASRGAAEQETQYFGPGTRLLVL.

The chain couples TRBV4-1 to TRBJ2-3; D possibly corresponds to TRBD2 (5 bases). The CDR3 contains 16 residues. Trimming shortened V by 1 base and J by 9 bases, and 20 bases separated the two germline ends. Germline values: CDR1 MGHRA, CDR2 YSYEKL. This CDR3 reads CASSQGLPLAVETQYF. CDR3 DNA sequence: TGCGCCAGCAGCCAAGGCCTACCCCTAGCAGTAGAGACGCAGTATTTT.

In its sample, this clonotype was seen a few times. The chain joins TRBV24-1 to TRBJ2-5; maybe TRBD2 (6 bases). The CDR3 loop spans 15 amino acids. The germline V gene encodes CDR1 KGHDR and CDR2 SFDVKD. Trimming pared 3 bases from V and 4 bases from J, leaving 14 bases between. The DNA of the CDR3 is TGTGCCACCAGTGATCCCTTTGGAGGGACAGAGACCCAGTACTTC. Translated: CATSDPFGGTETQYF.

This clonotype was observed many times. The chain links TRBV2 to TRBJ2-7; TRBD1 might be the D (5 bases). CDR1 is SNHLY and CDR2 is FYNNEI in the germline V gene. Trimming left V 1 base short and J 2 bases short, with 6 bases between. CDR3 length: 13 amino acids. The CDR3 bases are TGTGCCAGCAGTGAAGTCAGGGCCTACGAGCAGTACTTC. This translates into CASSEVRAYEQYF.

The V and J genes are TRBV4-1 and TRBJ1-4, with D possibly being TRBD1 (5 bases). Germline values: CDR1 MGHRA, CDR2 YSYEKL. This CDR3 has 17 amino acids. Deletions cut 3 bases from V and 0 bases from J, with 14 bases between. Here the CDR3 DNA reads TGCGCCAGCAGCCATCCACGGGACTTCTCAACTAATGAAAAACTGTTTTTT. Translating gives CASSHPRDFSTNEKLFF.

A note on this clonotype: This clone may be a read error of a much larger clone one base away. This CDR3 is CASSLIKGPPGELFF. The CDR3 region has the DNA TGTGCCAGCAGCTTAATCAAGGGTCCCCCCGGGGAGCTGTTTTTT. The rearrangement links TRBV11-2 to TRBJ2-2, with D unresolved. Germline V gene sequence: CDR1 SGHAT, CDR2 FQNNGV. This CDR3 is built from 15 residues. V shed 2 bases and J shed 6 bases, with 13 bases lying between them. The whole variable domain, remainder taken from reference TRBV11-2 and TRBJ2-2, is EAGVAQSPRYKIIEKRQSVAFWCNPISGHATLYWYQQILGQGPKLLIQFQNNGVVDDSQLPKDRFSAERLKGVDSTLKIQPAKLEDSAVYLCASSLIKGPPGELFFGEGSRLTVL.

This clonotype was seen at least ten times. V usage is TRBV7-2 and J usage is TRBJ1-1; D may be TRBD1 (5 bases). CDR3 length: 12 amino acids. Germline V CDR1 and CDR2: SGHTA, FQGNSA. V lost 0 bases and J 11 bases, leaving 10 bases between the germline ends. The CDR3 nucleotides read TGTGCCAGCAGCTTAGCGACAGTGCCGGCTTTCTTT. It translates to CASSLATVPAFF.

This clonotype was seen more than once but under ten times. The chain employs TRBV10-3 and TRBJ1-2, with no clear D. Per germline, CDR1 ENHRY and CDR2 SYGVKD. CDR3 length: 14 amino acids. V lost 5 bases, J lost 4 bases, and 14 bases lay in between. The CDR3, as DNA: TGTGCCATCAGTAGAGGGAACACGGCCTATGGCTACACCTTC. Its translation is CAISRGNTAYGYTF.

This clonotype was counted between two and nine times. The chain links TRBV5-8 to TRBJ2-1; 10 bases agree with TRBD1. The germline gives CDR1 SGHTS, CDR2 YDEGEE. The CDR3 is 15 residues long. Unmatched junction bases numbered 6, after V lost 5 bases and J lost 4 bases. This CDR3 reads CASRYGTGAYNEQFF. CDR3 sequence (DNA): TGTGCCAGCAGGTACGGGACAGGGGCTTACAATGAGCAGTTCTTC.

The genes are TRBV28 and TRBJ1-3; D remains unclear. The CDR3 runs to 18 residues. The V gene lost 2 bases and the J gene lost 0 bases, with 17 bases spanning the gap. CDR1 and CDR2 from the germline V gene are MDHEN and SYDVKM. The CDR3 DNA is TGTGCCAGCAGTTTACCGGGCCTTCCTCTCTACTCTGGAAACACCATATATTTT. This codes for CASSLPGLPLYSGNTIYF.

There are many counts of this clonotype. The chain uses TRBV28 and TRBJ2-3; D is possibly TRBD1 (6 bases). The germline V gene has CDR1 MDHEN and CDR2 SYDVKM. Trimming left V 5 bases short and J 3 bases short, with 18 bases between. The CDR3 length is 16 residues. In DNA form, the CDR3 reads TGTGCCAGCAGTGGGGGCGGGCAGGGTCGAACAGATACGCAGTATTTT. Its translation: CASSGGGQGRTDTQYF.

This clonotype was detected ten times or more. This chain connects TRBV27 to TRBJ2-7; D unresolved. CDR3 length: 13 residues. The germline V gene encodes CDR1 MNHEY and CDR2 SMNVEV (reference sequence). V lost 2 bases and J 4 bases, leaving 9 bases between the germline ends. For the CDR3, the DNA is TGTGCCAGCAGTTTACAACATCTTTACGAGCAGTACTTC. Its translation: CASSLQHLYEQYF.

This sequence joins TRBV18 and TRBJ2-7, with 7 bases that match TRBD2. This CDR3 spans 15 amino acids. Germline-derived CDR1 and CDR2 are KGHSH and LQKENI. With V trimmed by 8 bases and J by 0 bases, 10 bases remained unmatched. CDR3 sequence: CASGPPGGSSYEQYF. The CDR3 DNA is TGTGCCAGCGGACCCCCTGGCGGGAGCTCCTACGAGCAGTACTTC. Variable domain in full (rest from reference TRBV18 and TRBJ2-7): NAGVMQNPRHLVRRRGQEARLRCSPMKGHSHVYWYRQLPEEGLKFMVYLQKENIIDESGMPKERFSAEFPKEGPSILRIQQVVRGDSAAYFCASGPPGGSSYEQYFGPGTRLTVT.

The CDR3 loop is CSVLRASSYNEQFF. The CDR3 nucleotides are TGCAGCGTCTTACGGGCGAGCTCCTACAATGAGCAGTTCTTC. The chain employs TRBV29-1 and TRBJ2-1; D is undetermined. Trimming left V 6 bases short and J 0 bases short, with 12 bases between. CDR1 and CDR2 (germline): SQVTM, ANQGSEA. The CDR3 covers 14 residues.

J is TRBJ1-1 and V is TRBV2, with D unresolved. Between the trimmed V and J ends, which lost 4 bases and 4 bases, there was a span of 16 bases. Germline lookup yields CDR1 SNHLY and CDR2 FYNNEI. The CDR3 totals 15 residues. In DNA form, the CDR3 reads TGTGCCAGCAGTGCAACGGCGGCTGTGGGCACTGAAGCTTTCTTT. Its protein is CASSATAAVGTEAFF.

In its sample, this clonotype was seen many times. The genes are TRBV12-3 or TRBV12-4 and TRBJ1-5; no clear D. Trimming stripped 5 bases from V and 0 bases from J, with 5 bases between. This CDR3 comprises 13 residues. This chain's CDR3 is CASSAVSNQPQHF. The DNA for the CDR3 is TGTGCCAGCAGTGCCGTTAGCAATCAGCCCCAGCATTTT.

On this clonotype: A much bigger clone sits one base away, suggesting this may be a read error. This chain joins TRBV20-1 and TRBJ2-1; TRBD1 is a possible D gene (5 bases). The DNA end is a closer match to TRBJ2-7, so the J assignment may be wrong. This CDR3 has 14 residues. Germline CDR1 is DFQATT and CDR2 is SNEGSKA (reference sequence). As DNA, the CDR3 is TGCAGTGCTAGAGACAGGGTTTTGGGCAATGAGCAGTACTTC. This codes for CSARDRVLGNEQYF.

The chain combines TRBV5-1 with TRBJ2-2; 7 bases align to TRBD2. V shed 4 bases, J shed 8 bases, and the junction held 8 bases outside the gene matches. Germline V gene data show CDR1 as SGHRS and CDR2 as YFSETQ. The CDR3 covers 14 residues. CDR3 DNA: TGCGCCAGCAGCCTCGCACTAGCGAGGGGGGAGCTGTTTTTT. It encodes CASSLALARGELFF.